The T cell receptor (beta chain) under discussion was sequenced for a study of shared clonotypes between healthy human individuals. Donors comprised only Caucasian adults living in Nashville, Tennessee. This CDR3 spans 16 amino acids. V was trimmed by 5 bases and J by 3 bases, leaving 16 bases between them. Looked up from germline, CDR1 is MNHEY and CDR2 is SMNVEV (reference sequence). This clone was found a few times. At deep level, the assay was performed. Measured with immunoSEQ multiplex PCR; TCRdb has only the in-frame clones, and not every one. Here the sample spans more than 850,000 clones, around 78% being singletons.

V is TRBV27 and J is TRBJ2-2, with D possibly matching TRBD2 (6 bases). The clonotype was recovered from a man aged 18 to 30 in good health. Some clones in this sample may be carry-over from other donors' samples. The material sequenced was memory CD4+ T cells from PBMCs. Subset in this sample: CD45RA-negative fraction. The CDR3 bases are TGTGCCAGCAGTCCCCGGGGGTTCGGAGACACCGGGGAGCTGTTTTTT. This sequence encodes CASSPRGFGDTGELFF.